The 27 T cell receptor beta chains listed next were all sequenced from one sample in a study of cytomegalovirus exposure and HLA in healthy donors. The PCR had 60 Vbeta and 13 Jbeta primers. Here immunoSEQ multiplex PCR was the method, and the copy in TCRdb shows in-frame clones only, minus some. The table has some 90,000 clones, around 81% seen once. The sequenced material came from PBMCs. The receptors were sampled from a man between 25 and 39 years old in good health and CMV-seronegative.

The DNA of the CDR3 is TGCGCCAGCAGCTTGGACGGGGGGAAAAACATTCAGTACTTC. Protein: CASSLDGGKNIQYF. The chain combines TRBV5-1 with TRBJ2-4; 7 bases align to TRBD2. V was pared by 0 bases and J by 4 bases, with 1 base of the junction left unmatched. Germline CDR1 reads SGHRS; CDR2 reads YFSETQ. The CDR3 totals 14 residues.

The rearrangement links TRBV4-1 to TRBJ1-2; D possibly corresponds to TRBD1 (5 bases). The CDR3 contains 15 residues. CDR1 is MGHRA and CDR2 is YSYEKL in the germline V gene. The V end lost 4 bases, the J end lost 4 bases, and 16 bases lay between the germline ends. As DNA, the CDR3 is TGCGCCAGCAGCCCCCGTGAAGGGGCCAGCTATGGCTACACCTTC. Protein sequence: CASSPREGASYGYTF.

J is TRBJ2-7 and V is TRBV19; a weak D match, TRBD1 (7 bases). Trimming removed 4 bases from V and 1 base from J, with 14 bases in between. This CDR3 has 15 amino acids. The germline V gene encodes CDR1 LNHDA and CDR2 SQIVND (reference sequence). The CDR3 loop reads CASSTTGRGSYEQYF. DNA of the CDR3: TGTGCCAGTAGTACGACAGGGCGGGGTTCCTACGAGCAGTACTTC.

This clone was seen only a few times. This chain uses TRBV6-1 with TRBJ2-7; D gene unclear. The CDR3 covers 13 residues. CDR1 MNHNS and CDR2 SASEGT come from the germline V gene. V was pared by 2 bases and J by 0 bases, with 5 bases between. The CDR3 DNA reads TGTGCCAGCAGTGAACATAGCTCCTACGAGCAGTACGTC. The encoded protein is CASSEHSSYEQYV.

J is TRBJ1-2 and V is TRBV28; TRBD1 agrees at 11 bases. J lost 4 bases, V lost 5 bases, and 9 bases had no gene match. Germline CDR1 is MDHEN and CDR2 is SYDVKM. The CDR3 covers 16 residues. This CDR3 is CASSPRGTGGFYGYTF. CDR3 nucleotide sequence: TGTGCCAGCAGTCCGCGGGGGACAGGGGGGTTCTATGGCTACACCTTC.

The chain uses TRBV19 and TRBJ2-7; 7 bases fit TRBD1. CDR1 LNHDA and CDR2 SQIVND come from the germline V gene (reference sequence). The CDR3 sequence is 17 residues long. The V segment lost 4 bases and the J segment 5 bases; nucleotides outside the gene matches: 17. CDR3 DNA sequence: TGTGCCAGTAGTACCCCTGACAGGGCTCCCTCACCCCACGAGCAGTACTTC. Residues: CASSTPDRAPSPHEQYF.

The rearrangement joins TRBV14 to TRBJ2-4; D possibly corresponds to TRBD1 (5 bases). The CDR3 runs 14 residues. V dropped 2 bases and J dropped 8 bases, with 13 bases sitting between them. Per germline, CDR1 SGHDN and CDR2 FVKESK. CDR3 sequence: CASSQLWGGDIQYF. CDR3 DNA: TGTGCCAGCAGCCAACTGTGGGGCGGAGACATTCAGTACTTC.

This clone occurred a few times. The CDR3 DNA reads as TGCGCCAGCAGCTTGGGTCAGTTGTCCTACAATGAGCAGTTCTTC. It yields the protein CASSLGQLSYNEQFF. V usage is TRBV5-1 and J usage is TRBJ2-1; D uncertain. The germline gives CDR1 SGHRS, CDR2 YFSETQ. V lost 0 bases to trimming and J lost 1 base, with 8 bases between them. The CDR3 spans 15 residues.

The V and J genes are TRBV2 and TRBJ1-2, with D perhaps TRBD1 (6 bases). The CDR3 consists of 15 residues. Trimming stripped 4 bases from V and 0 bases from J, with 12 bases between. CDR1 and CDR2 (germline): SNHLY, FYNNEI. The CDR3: CASSVTGSSNYGYTF. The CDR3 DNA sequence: TGTGCCAGCAGTGTCACAGGGAGTTCTAACTATGGCTACACCTTC.

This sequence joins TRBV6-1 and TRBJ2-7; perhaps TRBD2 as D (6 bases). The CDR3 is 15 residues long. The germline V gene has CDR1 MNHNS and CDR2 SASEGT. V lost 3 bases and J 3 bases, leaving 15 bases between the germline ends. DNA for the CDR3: TGTGCCAGCAGTGATGGTGGGACTGGCCGCTACGAGCAGTACGTC. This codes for CASSDGGTGRYEQYV.

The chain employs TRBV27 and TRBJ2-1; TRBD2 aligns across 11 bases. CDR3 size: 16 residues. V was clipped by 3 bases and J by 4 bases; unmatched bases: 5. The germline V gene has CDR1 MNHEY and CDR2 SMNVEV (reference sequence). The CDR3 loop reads CASSLGLAVGYNEQFF. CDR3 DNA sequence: TGTGCCAGCAGTTTGGGACTAGCGGTGGGTTACAATGAGCAGTTCTTC.

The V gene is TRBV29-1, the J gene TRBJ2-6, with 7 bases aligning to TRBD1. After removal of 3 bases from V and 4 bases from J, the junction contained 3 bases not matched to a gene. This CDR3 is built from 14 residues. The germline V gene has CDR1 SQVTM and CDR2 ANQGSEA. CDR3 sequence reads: CSVETGTGANVLTF. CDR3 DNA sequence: TGCAGCGTTGAGACAGGGACCGGGGCCAACGTCCTGACTTTC.

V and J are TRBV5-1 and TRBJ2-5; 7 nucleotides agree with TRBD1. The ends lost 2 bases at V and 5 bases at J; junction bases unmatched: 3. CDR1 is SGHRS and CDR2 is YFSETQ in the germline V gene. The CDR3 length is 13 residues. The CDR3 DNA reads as TGCGCCAGCAGCTTAATGACAGGGGAGACCCAGTACTTC. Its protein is CASSLMTGETQYF.

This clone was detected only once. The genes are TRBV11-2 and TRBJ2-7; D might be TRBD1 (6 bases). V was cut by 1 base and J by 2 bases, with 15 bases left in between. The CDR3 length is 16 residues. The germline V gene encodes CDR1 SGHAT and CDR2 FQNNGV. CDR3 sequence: CASSLGLRQATYEQYV. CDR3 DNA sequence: TGTGCCAGCAGCTTAGGTTTACGACAGGCCACCTACGAGCAGTACGTC.

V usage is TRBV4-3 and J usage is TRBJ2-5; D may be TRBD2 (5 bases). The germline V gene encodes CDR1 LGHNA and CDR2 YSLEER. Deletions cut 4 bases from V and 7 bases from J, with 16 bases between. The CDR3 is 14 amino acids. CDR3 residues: CASSPTGSLWTQYF. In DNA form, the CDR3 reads TGCGCCAGCAGCCCAACGGGGTCACTTTGGACCCAGTACTTC.

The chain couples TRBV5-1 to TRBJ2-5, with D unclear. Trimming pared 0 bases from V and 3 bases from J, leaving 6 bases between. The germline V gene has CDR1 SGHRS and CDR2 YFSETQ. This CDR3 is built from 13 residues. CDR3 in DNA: TGCGCCAGCAGCTTGGATATTAAAGAGACCCAGTACTTC. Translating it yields CASSLDIKETQYF. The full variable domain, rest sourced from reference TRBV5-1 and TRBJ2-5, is KAGVTQTPRYLIKTRGQQVTLSCSPISGHRSVSWYQQTPGQGLQFLFEYFSETQRNKGNFPGRFSGRQFSNSRSEMNVSTLELGDSALYLCASSLDIKETQYFGPGTRLLVL.

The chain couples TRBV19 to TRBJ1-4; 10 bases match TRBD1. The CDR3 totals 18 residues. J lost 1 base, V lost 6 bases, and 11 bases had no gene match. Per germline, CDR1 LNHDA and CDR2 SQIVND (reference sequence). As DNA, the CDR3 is TGTGCCAGTAGGCCGGGACAGGGGACCGGTAAAACTAATGAAAAACTGTTTTTT. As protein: CASRPGQGTGKTNEKLFF.

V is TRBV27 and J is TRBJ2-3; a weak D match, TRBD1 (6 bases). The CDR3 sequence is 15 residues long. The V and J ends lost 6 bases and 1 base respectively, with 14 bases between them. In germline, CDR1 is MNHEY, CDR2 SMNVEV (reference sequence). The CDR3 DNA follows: TGTGCCAGCAGACCTCGGGACAAAGGCACAGATACGCAGTATTTT. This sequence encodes CASRPRDKGTDTQYF.

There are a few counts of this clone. CDR3 protein: CASSVKQGGGYTF. The DNA for the CDR3 is TGTGCCAGCAGTGTAAAGCAGGGTGGAGGCTACACCTTC. The chain combines TRBV2 with TRBJ1-2, with D maybe TRBD1 (5 bases). V was cut by 4 bases and J by 8 bases, with 14 bases left in between. The CDR3 runs 13 residues. CDR1 and CDR2 (germline): SNHLY, FYNNEI.

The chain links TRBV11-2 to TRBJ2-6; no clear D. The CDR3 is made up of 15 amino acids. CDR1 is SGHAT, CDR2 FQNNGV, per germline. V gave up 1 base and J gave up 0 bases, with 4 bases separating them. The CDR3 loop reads CASSLGSSGANVLTF. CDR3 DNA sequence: TGTGCCAGCAGCTTAGGGAGCTCTGGGGCCAACGTCCTGACTTTC.

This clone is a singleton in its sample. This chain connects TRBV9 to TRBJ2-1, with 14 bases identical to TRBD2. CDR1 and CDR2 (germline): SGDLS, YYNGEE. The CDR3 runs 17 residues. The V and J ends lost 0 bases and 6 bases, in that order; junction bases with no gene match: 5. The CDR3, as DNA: TGTGCCAGCAGCGTAGGACTAGCGGGAGGGAAACGCAATGAGCAGTTCTTC. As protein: CASSVGLAGGKRNEQFF.

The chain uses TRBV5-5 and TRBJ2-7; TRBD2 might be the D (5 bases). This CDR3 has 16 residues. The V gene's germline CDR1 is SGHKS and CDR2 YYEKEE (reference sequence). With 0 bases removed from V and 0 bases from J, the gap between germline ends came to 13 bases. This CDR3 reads CASSLVGGSSSYEQYV. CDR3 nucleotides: TGTGCCAGCAGCTTGGTTGGCGGGTCGAGCTCCTACGAGCAGTACGTC.

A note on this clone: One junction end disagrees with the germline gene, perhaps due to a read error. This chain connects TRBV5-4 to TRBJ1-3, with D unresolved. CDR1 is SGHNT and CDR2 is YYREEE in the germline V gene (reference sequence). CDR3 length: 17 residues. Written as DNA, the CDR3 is TGTGTCAGCAGCTTGAGGCAGGAAAATCTTTCTGGAAACACCATATATTTT. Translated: CVSSLRQENLSGNTIYF.

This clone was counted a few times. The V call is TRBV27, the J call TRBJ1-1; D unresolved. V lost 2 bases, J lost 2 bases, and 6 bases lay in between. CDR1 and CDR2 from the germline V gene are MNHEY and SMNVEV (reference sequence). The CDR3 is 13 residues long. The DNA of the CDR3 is TGTGCCAGCAGTTTACGGGGTAACACTGAAGCTTTCTTT. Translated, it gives CASSLRGNTEAFF.

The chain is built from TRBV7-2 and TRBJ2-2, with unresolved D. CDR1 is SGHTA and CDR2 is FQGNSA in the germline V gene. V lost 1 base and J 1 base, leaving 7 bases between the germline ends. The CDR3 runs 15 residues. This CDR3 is CASSLGIKNTGELFF. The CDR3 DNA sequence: TGTGCCAGCAGCTTAGGTATTAAGAACACCGGGGAGCTGTTTTTT.

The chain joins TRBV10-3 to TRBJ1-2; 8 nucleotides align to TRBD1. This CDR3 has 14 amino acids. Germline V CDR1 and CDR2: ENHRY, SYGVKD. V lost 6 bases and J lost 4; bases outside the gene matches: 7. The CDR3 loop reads CAISRGTGFYGYTF. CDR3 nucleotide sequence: TGTGCCATCAGCCGCGGGACAGGATTCTATGGCTACACCTTC.

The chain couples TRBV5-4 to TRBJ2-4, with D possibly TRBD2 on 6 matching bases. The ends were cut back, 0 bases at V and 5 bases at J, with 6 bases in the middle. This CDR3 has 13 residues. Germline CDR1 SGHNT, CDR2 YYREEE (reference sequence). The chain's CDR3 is CASSLAGENIQYF. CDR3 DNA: TGTGCCAGCAGCTTGGCGGGGGAAAACATTCAGTACTTC.